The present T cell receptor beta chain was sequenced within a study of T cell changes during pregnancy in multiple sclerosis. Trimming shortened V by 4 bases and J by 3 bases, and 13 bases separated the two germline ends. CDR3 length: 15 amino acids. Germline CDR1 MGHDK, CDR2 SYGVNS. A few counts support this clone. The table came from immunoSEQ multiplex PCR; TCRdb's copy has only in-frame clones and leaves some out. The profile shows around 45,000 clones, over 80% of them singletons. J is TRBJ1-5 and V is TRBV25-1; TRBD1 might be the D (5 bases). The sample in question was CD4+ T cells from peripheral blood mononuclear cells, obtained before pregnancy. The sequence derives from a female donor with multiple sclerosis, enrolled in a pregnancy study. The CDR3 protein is CASSGVGENNQPQHF. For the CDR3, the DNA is TGTGCCAGCAGTGGTGTAGGGGAAAACAATCAGCCCCAGCATTTT.